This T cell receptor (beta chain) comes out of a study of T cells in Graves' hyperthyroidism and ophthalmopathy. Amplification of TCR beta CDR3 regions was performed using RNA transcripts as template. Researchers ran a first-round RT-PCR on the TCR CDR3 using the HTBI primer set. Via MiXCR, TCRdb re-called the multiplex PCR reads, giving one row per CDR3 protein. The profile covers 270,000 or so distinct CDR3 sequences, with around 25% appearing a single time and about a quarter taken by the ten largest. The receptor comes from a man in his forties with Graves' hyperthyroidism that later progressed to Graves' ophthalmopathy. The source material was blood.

CDR3 sequence reads: CASSYSGTGGPGELFF. CDR3 DNA: TGTGCCAGCAGTTACTCGGGGACAGGGGGCCCCGGGGAGCTGTTTTTT. The chain recombines TRBV6-5 with TRBJ2-2; 12 bases fit TRBD1. Germline V gene sequence: CDR1 MNHEY, CDR2 SVGAGI. V was clipped by 0 bases and J by 6 bases; unmatched bases: 2. This CDR3 has 16 residues.